This TCR beta chain came from a study of T cell changes during pregnancy in multiple sclerosis. Germline CDR1 and CDR2: MGHRA and YSYEKL. V dropped 0 bases and J dropped 4; count of bases not matched to a gene: 11. The CDR3 has 17 amino acids. The assay was immunoSEQ multiplex PCR, and TCRdb's table has in-frame clones only and misses some. The sample has 55,000 to 65,000 clones, 85% to 90% seen once. This rearrangement joins TRBV4-1 to TRBJ1-1, with 7 bases matching TRBD1. The TCR originated in a female donor in good health, enrolled as a control in a pregnancy study. Sequencing was performed on peripheral blood, taken in the first trimester of pregnancy. CDR3 in amino acids: CASSQDTEGGGGTEAFF. The CDR3 DNA follows: TGCGCCAGCAGCCAAGATACCGAAGGGGGCGGCGGCACTGAAGCTTTCTTT.